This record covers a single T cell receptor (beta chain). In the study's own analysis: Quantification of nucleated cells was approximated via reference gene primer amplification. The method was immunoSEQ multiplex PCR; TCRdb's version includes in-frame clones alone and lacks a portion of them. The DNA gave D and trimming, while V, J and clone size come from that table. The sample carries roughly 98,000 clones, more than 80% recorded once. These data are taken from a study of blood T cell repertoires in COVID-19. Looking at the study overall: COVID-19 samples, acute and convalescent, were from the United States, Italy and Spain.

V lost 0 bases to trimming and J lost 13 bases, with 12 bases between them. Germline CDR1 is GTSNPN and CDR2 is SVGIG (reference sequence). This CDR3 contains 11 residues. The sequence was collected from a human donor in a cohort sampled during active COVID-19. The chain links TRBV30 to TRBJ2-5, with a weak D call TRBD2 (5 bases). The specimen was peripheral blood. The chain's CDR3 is CAWSVSGSWYF. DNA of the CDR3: TGTGCCTGGAGTGTATCGGGATCTTGGTACTTC.